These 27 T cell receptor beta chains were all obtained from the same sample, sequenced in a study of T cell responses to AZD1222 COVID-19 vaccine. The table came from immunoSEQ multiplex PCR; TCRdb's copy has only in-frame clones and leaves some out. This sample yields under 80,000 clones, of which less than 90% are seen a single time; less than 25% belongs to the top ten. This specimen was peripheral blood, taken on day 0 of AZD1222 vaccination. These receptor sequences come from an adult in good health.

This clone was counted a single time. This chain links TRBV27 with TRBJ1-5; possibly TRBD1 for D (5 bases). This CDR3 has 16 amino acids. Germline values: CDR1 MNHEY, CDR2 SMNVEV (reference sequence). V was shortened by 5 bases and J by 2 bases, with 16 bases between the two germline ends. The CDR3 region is CASSRNGGNGNQPQHF. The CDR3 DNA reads TGTGCCAGCAGTCGGAACGGGGGGAACGGCAATCAGCCCCAGCATTTT.

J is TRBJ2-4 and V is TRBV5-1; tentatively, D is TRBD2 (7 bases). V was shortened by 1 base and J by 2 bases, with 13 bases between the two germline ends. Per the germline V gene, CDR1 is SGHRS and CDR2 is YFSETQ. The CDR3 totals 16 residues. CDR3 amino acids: CASSLRGGESKNIQYF. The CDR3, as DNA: TGCGCCAGCAGCTTGAGGGGGGGCGAGTCCAAAAACATTCAGTACTTC.

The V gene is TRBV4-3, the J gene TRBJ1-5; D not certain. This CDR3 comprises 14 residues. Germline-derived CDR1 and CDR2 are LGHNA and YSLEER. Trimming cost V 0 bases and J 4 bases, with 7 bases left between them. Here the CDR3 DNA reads TGCGCCAGCAGCCAAGATGGAGGGAATCAGCCCCAGCATTTT. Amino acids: CASSQDGGNQPQHF.

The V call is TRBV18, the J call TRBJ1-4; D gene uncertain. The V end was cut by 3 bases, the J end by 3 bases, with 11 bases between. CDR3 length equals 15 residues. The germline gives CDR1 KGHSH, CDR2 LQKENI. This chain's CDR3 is CASSPMGGSNEKLFF. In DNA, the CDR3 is TGTGCCAGCTCACCGATGGGCGGATCTAATGAAAAACTGTTTTTT.

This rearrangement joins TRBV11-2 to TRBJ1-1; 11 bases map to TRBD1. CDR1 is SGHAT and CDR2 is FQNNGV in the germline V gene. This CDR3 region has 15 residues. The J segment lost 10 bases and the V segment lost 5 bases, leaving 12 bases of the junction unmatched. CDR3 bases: TGTGCCAGCAGCCCACGGACAGGGGGCGTGTTGGGAGCTTTCTTT. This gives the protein CASSPRTGGVLGAFF.

CDR3 sequence reads: CASSRYNEQFF. CDR3 in DNA: TGTGCCAGCAGCCGGTACAATGAGCAGTTCTTC. The rearrangement uses TRBV5-8 and TRBJ2-1; D call uncertain. V lost 4 bases to trimming and J lost 4 bases, with 3 bases between them. The CDR3 extends over 11 amino acids. Looked up from germline, CDR1 is SGHTS and CDR2 is YDEGEE.

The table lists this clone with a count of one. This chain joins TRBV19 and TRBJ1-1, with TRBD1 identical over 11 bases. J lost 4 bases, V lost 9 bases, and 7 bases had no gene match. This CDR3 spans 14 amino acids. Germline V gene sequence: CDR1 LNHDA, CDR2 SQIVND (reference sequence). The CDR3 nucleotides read TGTGCCAGCGACGGGACAGGGGGGGGCACTGAAGCTTTCTTT. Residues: CASDGTGGGTEAFF.

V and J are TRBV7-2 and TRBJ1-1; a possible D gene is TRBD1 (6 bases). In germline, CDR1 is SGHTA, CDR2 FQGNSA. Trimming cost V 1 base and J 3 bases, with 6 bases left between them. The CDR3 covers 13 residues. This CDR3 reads CASSLEGDTEAFF. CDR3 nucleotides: TGTGCCAGCAGCTTAGAGGGGGACACTGAAGCTTTCTTT.

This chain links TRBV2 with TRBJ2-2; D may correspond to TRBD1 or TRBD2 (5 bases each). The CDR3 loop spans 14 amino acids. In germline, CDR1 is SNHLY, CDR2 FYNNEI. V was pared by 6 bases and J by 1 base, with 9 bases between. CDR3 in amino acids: CASRGDGNTGELFF. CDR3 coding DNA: TGTGCCAGCAGGGGGGACGGGAACACCGGGGAGCTGTTTTTT.

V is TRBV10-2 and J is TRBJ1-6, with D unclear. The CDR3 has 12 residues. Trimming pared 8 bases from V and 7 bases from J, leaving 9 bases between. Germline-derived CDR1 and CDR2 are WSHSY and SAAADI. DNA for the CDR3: TGCGCCAGCTTTGACGGGAATTCACCCCTCCACTTT. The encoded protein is CASFDGNSPLHF.

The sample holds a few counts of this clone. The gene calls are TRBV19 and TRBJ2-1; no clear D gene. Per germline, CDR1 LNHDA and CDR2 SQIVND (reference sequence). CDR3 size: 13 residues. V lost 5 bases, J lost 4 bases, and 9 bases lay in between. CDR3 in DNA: TGTGCCAGTAGTTTCGGCAGTTACAATGAGCAGTTCTTC. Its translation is CASSFGSYNEQFF.

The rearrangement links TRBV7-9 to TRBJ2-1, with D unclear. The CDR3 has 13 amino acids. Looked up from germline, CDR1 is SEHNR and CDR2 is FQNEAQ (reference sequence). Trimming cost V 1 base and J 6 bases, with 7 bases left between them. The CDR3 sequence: CASSLGGINEQFF. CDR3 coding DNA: TGTGCCAGCAGCTTAGGTGGGATCAATGAGCAGTTCTTC. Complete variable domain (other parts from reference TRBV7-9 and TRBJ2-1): DTGVSQNPRHKITKRGQNVTFRCDPISEHNRLYWYRQTLGQGPEFLTYFQNEAQLEKSRLLSDRFSAERPKGSFSTLEIQRTEQGDSAMYLCASSLGGINEQFFGPGTRLTVL.

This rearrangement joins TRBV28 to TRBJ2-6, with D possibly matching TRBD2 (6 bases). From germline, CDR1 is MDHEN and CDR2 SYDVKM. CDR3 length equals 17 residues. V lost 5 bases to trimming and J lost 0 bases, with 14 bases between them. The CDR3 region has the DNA TGTGCCAGCAGTCCCCCGGGGGTCTACTCTGGGGCCAACGTCCTGACTTTC. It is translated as CASSPPGVYSGANVLTF.

The CDR3 here is CASSHRGEGGNTIYF. CDR3 nucleotides: TGTGCCAGCAGCCACAGGGGGGAAGGTGGAAACACCATATATTTT. The rearrangement uses TRBV3-1 (or the pseudogene TRBV3-2) and TRBJ1-3, with 7 nucleotides matching TRBD1. The junction had 5 bases not matched to a gene; V was cut back by 3 bases and J by 3 bases. The germline CDR1 and CDR2 sequences are LGHDT and YNNKEL (reference sequence). CDR3 length: 15 amino acids.

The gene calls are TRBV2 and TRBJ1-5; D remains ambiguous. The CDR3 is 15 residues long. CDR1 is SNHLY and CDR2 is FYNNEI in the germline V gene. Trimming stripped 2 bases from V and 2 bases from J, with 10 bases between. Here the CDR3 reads CASSEQQLGNQPQHF. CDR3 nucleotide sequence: TGTGCCAGCAGTGAACAGCAGCTCGGCAATCAGCCCCAGCATTTT.

The CDR3 nucleotides read TGTGCCAGCAGCCAAGTTCTCCGCGGGGGGACCGGGGCCAACGTCCTGACTTTC. Its protein product is CASSQVLRGGTGANVLTF. The chain joins TRBV4-2 to TRBJ2-6; 8 bases align to TRBD2. Germline lookup yields CDR1 LGHNA and CDR2 YNFKEQ. The junction had 9 bases not matched to a gene; V was cut back by 1 base and J by 4 bases. CDR3 size: 18 residues.

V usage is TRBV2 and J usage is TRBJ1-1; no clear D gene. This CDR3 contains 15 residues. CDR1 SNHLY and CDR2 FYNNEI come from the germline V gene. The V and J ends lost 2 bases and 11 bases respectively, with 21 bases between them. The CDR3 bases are TGTGCCAGCAGTGAATATGTCGGAAACTTCATGGGGGCTTTCTTT. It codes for CASSEYVGNFMGAFF.

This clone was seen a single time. CDR3 nucleotide sequence: TGCGCCAGCAGCGTCGGGAACACTGAAGCTTTCTTT. Translating gives CASSVGNTEAFF. This chain connects TRBV5-1 to TRBJ1-1; D remains unclear. CDR3 length: 12 residues. Germline CDR1 SGHRS, CDR2 YFSETQ. V lost 4 bases and J lost 1, with 5 bases in between. Combining the CDR3 with reference TRBV5-1 and TRBJ1-1 gives the whole variable domain KAGVTQTPRYLIKTRGQQVTLSCSPISGHRSVSWYQQTPGQGLQFLFEYFSETQRNKGNFPGRFSGRQFSNSRSEMNVSTLELGDSALYLCASSVGNTEAFFGQGTRLTVV.

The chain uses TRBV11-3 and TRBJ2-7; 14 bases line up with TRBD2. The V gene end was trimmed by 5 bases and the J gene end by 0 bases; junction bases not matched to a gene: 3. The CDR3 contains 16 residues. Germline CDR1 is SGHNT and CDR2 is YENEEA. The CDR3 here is CASSQGTSGSSYEQYF. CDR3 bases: TGTGCCAGCAGCCAGGGGACTAGCGGGAGCTCCTACGAGCAGTACTTC.

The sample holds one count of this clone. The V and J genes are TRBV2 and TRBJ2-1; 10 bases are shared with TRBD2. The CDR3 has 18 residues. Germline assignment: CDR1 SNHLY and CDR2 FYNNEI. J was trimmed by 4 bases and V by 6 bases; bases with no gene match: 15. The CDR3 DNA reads TGTGCCAGCAGGGCTCAACCAAGGACTAGCGGAATATACAATGAGCAGTTCTTC. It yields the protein CASRAQPRTSGIYNEQFF.

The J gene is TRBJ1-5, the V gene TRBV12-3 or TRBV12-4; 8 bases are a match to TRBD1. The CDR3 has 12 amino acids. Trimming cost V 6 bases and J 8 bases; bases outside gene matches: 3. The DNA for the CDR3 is TGTGCCAGCAGAGGACAGGGCGAGCCCCAGCATTTT. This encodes CASRGQGEPQHF.

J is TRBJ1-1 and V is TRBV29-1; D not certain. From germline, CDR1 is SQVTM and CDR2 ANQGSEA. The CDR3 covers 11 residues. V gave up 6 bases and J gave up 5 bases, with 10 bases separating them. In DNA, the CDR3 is TGCAGCGTCCTTGTGGGAACTGAAGCTTTCTTT. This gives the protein CSVLVGTEAFF.

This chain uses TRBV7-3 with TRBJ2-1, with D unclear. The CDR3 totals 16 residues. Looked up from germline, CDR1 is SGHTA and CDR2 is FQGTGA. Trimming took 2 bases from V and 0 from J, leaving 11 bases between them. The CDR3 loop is CASSLEATYSYNEQFF. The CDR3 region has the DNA TGTGCCAGCAGCTTAGAAGCAACCTACTCCTACAATGAGCAGTTCTTC.

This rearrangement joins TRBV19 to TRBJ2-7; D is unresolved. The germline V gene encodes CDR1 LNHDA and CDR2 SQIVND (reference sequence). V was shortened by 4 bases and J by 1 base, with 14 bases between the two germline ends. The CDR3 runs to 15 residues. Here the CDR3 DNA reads TGTGCCAGTAGTACCCCACGAAACCGATCCTACGAGCAGTACTTC. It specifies CASSTPRNRSYEQYF.

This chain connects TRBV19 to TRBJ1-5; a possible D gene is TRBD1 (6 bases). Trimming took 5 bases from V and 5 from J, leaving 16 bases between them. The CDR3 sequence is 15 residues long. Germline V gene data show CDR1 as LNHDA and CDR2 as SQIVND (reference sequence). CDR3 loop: CASSPGQGIDQPQHF. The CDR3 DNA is TGTGCCAGTAGTCCTGGGCAGGGGATAGATCAGCCCCAGCATTTT. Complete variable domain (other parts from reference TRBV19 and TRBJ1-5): DGGITQSPKYLFRKEGQNVTLSCEQNLNHDAMYWYRQDPGQGLRLIYYSQIVNDFQKGDIAEGYSVSREKKESFPLTVTSAQKNPTAFYLCASSPGQGIDQPQHFGDGTRLSIL.

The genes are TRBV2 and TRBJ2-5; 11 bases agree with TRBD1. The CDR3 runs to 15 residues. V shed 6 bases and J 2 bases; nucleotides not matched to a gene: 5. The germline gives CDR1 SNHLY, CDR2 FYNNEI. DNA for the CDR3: TGTGCCAGCAGGAAAGGGACAGGGGGTCAAGAGACCCAGTACTTC. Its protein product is CASRKGTGGQETQYF.

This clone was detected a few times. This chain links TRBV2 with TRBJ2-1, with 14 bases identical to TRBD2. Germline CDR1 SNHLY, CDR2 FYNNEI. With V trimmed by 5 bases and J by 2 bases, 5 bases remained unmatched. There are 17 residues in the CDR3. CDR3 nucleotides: TGTGCCAGCAGTCGAGGGACTAGCGGGGGAGCCTACAATGAGCAGTTCTTC. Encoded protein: CASSRGTSGGAYNEQFF. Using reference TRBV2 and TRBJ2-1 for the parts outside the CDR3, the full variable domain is EPEVTQTPSHQVTQMGQEVILRCVPISNHLYFYWYRQILGQKVEFLVSFYNNEISEKSEIFDDQFSVERPDGSNFTLKIRSTKLEDSAMYFCASSRGTSGGAYNEQFFGPGTRLTVL.